The clone carrying this TCR beta chain has a handful of counts. The antigen is unknown. This sample is drawn from a study of T-cell reconstitution after alpha-beta-depleted transplantation in children. General study findings and limits: Counts and diversity of T cells one year after transplant came mostly from newly produced T cells. At around two months after transplant, the alpha-beta T cells were reportedly derived from several hundred expanded clones that came from non-depleted graft cells. Some patients owed their high day-60 TCRbeta diversity to surviving recipient T cells and thymic progenitors.

V dropped 5 bases and J dropped 0 bases, with 13 bases sitting between them. From germline, CDR1 is SGHTA and CDR2 FQGNSA. CDR3 length: 15 residues. The TCRbeta library incorporated unique molecular identifiers. Via MiXCR, TCRdb re-called the PCR reads, giving one row per CDR3 protein. The data contain about 300,000 distinct CDR3 sequences, approximately 7.3% of them singletons. This sample comprised peripheral blood, obtained 360 days after TCRalphabeta/CD19-depleted stem cell transplant. The gene calls are TRBV7-2 and TRBJ2-5; TRBD1 might be the D (6 bases). This clonotype originated in a female patient younger than 10 who had a stem cell transplant for Fanconi anemia, so the T cells may come from the graft donor. CDR3 sequence (DNA): TGTGCCAGCAGCGCCGGGACATCTGACCAAGAGACCCAGTACTTC. This sequence encodes CASSAGTSDQETQYF.